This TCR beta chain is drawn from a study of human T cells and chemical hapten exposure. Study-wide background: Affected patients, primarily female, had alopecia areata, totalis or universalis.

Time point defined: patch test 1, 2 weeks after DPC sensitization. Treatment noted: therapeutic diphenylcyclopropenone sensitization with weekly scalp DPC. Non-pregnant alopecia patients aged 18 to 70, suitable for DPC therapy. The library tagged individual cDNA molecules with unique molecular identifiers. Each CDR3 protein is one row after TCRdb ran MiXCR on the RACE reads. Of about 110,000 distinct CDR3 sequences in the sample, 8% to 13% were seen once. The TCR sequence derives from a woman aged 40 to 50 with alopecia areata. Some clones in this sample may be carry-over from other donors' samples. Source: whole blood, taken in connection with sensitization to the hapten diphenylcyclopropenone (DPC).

CDR3 DNA: TGTGCCAGCAGCTCCCCGAGCGGGGAATACAATGAGCAGTTCTTC. Its protein is CASSSPSGEYNEQFF. V gene TRBV5-4 combines with J gene TRBJ2-1; 7 nucleotides line up with TRBD2. Germline V gene lookup returns CDR1 SGHNT and CDR2 YYREEE (reference sequence). The V gene end was trimmed by 3 bases and the J gene end by 4 bases; junction bases not matched to a gene: 7. This CDR3 is built from 15 residues. The whole variable domain, remainder taken from reference TRBV5-4 and TRBJ2-1, is ETGVTQSPTHLIKTRGQQVTLRCSSQSGHNTVSWYQQALGQGPQFIFQYYREEENGRGNFPPRFSGLQFPNYSSELNVNALELDDSALYLCASSSPSGEYNEQFFGPGTRLTVL.